These 7 T cell receptor beta chains originate from one sample sequenced in a study of CD4 and CD8 cells across lung adenocarcinoma regions. MiXCR, run by TCRdb on the PCR reads, gives a single entry per CDR3 protein. The data show 4,900 or so distinct CDR3 sequences, with just under 60% seen just once and more than 15% held by the top ten. Specimen: CD4+ T cells from the center of a lung tumor. All receptors derive from a male donor with lung adenocarcinoma. The CD4 and CD8 labels of this study may be unreliable.

The J gene is TRBJ1-1, the V gene TRBV6-1; D is unclear. Deletions cut 5 bases from V and 3 bases from J, with 7 bases between. The germline V gene has CDR1 MNHNS and CDR2 SASEGT. The CDR3 totals 12 residues. The CDR3: CASSRPYTEAFF. DNA for the CDR3: TGTGCCAGCAGTCGACCCTACACTGAAGCTTTCTTT.

This clonotype has more than one count but fewer than ten. The genes are TRBV7-2 and TRBJ2-5; 9 nucleotides line up with TRBD2. The germline gives CDR1 SGHTA, CDR2 FQGNSA. Trimming removed 4 bases from V and 5 bases from J; junction bases left unmatched: 14. This CDR3 comprises 17 residues. The CDR3 here is CASSSPRGGGAHETQYF. The CDR3 DNA is TGTGCCAGCAGCTCCCCCAGGGGCGGGGGGGCTCATGAGACCCAGTACTTC. The whole variable domain, filled in from reference TRBV7-2 and TRBJ2-5, reads GAGVSQSPSNKVTEKGKDVELRCDPISGHTALYWYRQSLGQGLEFLIYFQGNSAPDKSGLPSDRFSAERTGGSVSTLTIQRTQQEDSAVYLCASSSPRGGGAHETQYFGPGTRLLVL.

By frequency in the sample, this clonotype is medium-sized. The chain is built from TRBV4-1 and TRBJ2-1; D is unresolved. In germline, CDR1 is MGHRA, CDR2 YSYEKL. The V and J ends lost 1 base and 4 bases respectively, with 11 bases between them. CDR3 length: 15 amino acids. The CDR3 region is CASSQAANYYNEQFF. The CDR3 region has the DNA TGCGCCAGCAGCCAAGCTGCCAATTATTACAATGAGCAGTTCTTC.

This CDR3 reads CASSRNYEQYF. The CDR3 nucleotides read TGTGCCAGCAGCCGAAACTACGAGCAGTACTTC. The chain combines TRBV12-3 or TRBV12-4 with TRBJ2-5; no reliable D call. The J call may be incorrect, as the DNA end agrees better with TRBJ2-7. This CDR3 spans 11 amino acids.

Concerning this clonotype: One junction end disagrees with the germline gene, perhaps due to a read error. This chain uses TRBV27 with TRBJ2-3; 8 bases line up with TRBD1. The end of the DNA aligns better with TRBJ2-4, so the J call may be wrong. Germline values: CDR1 MNHEY, CDR2 SMNVEV (reference sequence). The CDR3 spans 14 residues. The CDR3 nucleotides read TGTGGCAGCAGGGGGCTGTGTGCCAAAAACACTCAGTACTTC. It is translated as CGSRGLCAKNTQYF.

This rearrangement joins TRBV30 to TRBJ1-5; maybe TRBD1 (5 bases). CDR3 length: 15 amino acids. Germline CDR1 reads GTSNPN; CDR2 reads SVGIG (reference sequence). V was shortened by 0 bases and J by 4 bases, with 13 bases between the two germline ends. CDR3 sequence reads: CAWSVRDRRNQPQHF. Here the CDR3 DNA reads TGTGCCTGGAGTGTCCGCGACAGACGGAATCAGCCCCAGCATTTT.

The rearrangement links TRBV4-1 to TRBJ2-3; the D call may be TRBD1 or TRBD2 (5 bases each). The CDR3 is 19 residues long. CDR1 and CDR2 (germline): MGHRA, YSYEKL. The V gene lost 0 bases and the J gene lost 0 bases, with 19 bases spanning the gap. Here the CDR3 reads CASSQESIWGRTSTDTQYF. DNA of the CDR3: TGCGCCAGCAGCCAAGAATCCATTTGGGGCAGGACTAGCACAGATACGCAGTATTTT.